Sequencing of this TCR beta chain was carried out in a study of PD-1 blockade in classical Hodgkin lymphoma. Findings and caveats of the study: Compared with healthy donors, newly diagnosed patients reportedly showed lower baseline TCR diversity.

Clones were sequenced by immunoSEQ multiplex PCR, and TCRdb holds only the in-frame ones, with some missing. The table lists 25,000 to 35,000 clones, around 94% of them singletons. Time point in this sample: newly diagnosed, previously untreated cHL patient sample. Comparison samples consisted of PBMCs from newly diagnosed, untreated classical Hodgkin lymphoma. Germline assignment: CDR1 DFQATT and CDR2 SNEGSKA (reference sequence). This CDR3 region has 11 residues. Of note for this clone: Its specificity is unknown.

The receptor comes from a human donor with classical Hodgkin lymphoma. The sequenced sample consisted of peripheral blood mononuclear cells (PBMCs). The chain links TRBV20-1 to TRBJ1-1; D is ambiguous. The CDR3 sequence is CSLTGEGEAFF. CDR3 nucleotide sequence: TGCAGCCTCACCGGGGAGGGTGAAGCTTTCTTT.